These T cell receptor beta chains were read from a single sample in a study of T cell responses to AZD1222 COVID-19 vaccine. Repertoires were generated with immunoSEQ multiplex PCR, while TCRdb's copy carries only in-frame clones and drops some. The sample lists 82,000 or so clones, more than 90% seen once, with around 5.2% in the top ten. Sequenced here: peripheral blood, sampled on day 0 of AZD1222 vaccination. The receptors originated from an adult in good health. The CDR3 runs from the conserved cysteine through the conserved F or W. The D gene is left open where the match is weak. Expanded clones get a size class; other rows say once, few or many, or leave the size out.

abundance	v_gene	d_gene	j_gene	CDR3nt	CDR3aa
once	TRBV5-1	.	TRBJ2-3	TGCGCCAGCAGCCCCCTCGGTAGCGGCACAGATACGCAGTATTTT	CASSPLGSGTDTQYF
.	TRBV5-4	TRBD1	TRBJ1-5	TGTGCCAGCAGCTCCGGACAGGGGGGTCAGCCCCAGCATTTT	CASSSGQGGQPQHF
.	TRBV28	TRBD1	TRBJ1-5	TGTGCCAGCAGCCTAACCGGCACCGTGGACAGGGTGAAGGGCGGAGTAAATCAGCCCCAGCATTTT	CASSLTGTVDRVKGGVNQPQHF
.	TRBV2	.	TRBJ1-2	TGTGCCAGCAAGGTGGCAGGGGATGGCTACACCTTC	CASKVAGDGYTF
.	TRBV6-5	.	TRBJ1-3	TGTGCCAGCAGTTACTCGTCGGGGAATGGAAACACCATATATTTT	CASSYSSGNGNTIYF
.	TRBV10-3	.	TRBJ1-3	TGTGCCATCAGTGCCCTCTCCGGGGGAAACACCATATATTTT	CAISALSGGNTIYF
.	TRBV7-9	.	TRBJ1-4	TGTGCCAGCAGCTTAGGAGGTGGACGGAACTATAATGAAAAACTGTTTTTT	CASSLGGGRNYNEKLFF
few	TRBV27	.	TRBJ2-5	TGTGCCAGCAGTTTATCCATGGCGGGGAAGCAAGAGACCCAGTACTTC	CASSLSMAGKQETQYF
.	TRBV12-5	.	TRBJ1-1	TGTGCTAGTGGTTTGGAGGCTGAAGCTTTCTTT	CASGLEAEAFF
once	TRBV11-2	TRBD1	TRBJ1-2	TGTGCCAGCAGTTGGACAGGGCCTCTCGGTGCCTTC	CASSWTGPLGAF
.	TRBV7-2	.	TRBJ1-6	TGTGCCAGCAGCTTAAGAAGGGATAATTCACCCCTCCACTTT	CASSLRRDNSPLHF
.	TRBV7-8	TRBD1	TRBJ1-5	TGTGCCAGCAGCCTCAGACAGGGTGAGAACAATCAGCCCCAGCATTTT	CASSLRQGENNQPQHF
.	TRBV2	.	TRBJ1-4	TGTGCCAGCAGTGAACGGGGGTGGGCAACTAATGAAAAACTGTTTTTT	CASSERGWATNEKLFF
.	TRBV19	TRBD1	TRBJ1-1	TGTGCCAGTAGTATTGACAGGGGAAACACTGAAGCTTTCTTT	CASSIDRGNTEAFF